The 32 T cell receptor beta chains reported below all come from one sample, sequenced in a study of human CD8 memory T cell subsets. Scientists made TCR beta libraries using UMI-labeled 5' RACE. TCRdb re-called the 5' RACE reads; every CDR3 protein appears as one record, without DNA. The sample has several thousand distinct CDR3 sequences. The sample consisted of CD8+ T cells from PBMCs. Receptors originate from a human donor in good health.

V gene TRBV7-8 combines with J gene TRBJ2-7; TCRdb outputs TRBD1, but without DNA this stays unchecked. This CDR3 is built from 13 residues. Germline CDR1 and CDR2: SGHVS and FQNEAQ. The CDR3 loop reads CASSLGRTGEQYF.

The chain has TRBV11-2 and TRBJ2-7; the TCRdb call, TRBD1, lacks DNA for checking. The CDR3 is 14 amino acids. Per germline, CDR1 SGHAT and CDR2 FQNNGV. The CDR3 region is CASSLGGATYEQYF.

The chain couples TRBV7-9 to TRBJ2-1; absent DNA, TCRdb's TRBD2 call cannot be checked. CDR1 is SEHNR, CDR2 FQNEAQ, per germline (reference sequence). This CDR3 has 15 residues. CDR3 loop: CASSSGASGTNEQFF.

The chain is built from TRBV3-1 and TRBJ2-2. Looked up from germline, CDR1 is LGHDT and CDR2 is YNNKEL (reference sequence). The CDR3 consists of 13 residues. The CDR3: CASGRKNTGELFF.

The chain is built from TRBV5-4 and TRBJ2-7; absent DNA, TCRdb's TRBD2 call cannot be checked. This CDR3 has 14 residues. The germline V gene encodes CDR1 SGHNT and CDR2 YYREEE (reference sequence). The CDR3 loop reads CASSGIAGEDEQYF.

This clonotype registers medium-sized by frequency. The chain uses TRBV12-3 or TRBV12-4 and TRBJ2-2. The CDR3 runs to 12 residues. The chain's CDR3 is CASKEAGGELFF.

V and J are TRBV10-3 and TRBJ2-1; TCRdb picks TRBD2, but there is no DNA to check that call. The germline gives CDR1 ENHRY, CDR2 SYGVKD. This CDR3 region has 16 residues. The CDR3 is CAISESAQGPRDEQFF.

The genes are TRBV5-1 and TRBJ2-7. The CDR3 loop spans 14 amino acids. In germline, CDR1 is SGHRS, CDR2 YFSETQ. CDR3 protein: CASSLNRMTREQYF.

The V gene is TRBV28, the J gene TRBJ2-7; TCRdb indicates TRBD2, and absent DNA this call remains unverified. Per germline, CDR1 MDHEN and CDR2 SYDVKM. The CDR3 contains 14 residues. The CDR3 here is CASSKIAGGYEQYF.

The chain links TRBV5-1 to TRBJ1-4; the D call from TCRdb, TRBD1, cannot be confirmed without DNA. Germline CDR1 and CDR2: SGHRS and YFSETQ. The CDR3 is 16 amino acids. CDR3 amino acids: CASSLEPTAWGEKLFF.

The rearrangement joins TRBV20-1 to TRBJ1-2; there is no DNA to check the TCRdb D call of TRBD1. Germline assignment: CDR1 DFQATT and CDR2 SNEGSKA (reference sequence). This CDR3 has 14 residues. The CDR3 spells CSARRAGQGDGYTF.

This clonotype is classed as medium-sized (0.01 to 0.1%) by frequency. The chain couples TRBV7-9 to TRBJ1-4; TCRdb calls TRBD1, which cannot be checked without DNA. The CDR3 has 15 amino acids. CDR1 SEHNR and CDR2 FQNEAQ come from the germline V gene (reference sequence). The CDR3 spells CASRPGSTTNEKLFF. The full variable domain, its missing parts supplied by reference TRBV7-9 and TRBJ1-4, is DTGVSQNPRHKITKRGQNVTFRCDPISEHNRLYWYRQTLGQGPEFLTYFQNEAQLEKSRLLSDRFSAERPKGSFSTLEIQRTEQGDSAMYLCASRPGSTTNEKLFFGSGTQLSVL.

The chain carries TRBV2 and TRBJ2-5; TCRdb reports TRBD2, a call that lacks DNA to check it against. This CDR3 has 14 amino acids. The germline V gene encodes CDR1 SNHLY and CDR2 FYNNEI. CDR3 region: CASTQREARETQYF.

The CDR3 spells CASSHWPKRELNGYTF. The chain couples TRBV6-5 to TRBJ1-2. The CDR3 is 16 residues long. Germline V CDR1 and CDR2: MNHEY, SVGAGI.

CDR3 sequence: CASSRRDTTYEQYF. The chain recombines TRBV3-1 with TRBJ2-7; TCRdb's D gene call, TRBD1, goes unchecked for lack of DNA. The length of the CDR3 is 14 residues. Germline CDR1 and CDR2: LGHDT and YNNKEL (reference sequence).

This clonotype shows up as hyperexpanded (1% or more) by frequency. V usage is TRBV29-1 and J usage is TRBJ1-2. The length of the CDR3 is 11 residues. The V gene's germline CDR1 is SQVTM and CDR2 ANQGSEA. The CDR3 sequence: CSVEYGNGYTF.

The chain joins TRBV29-1 to TRBJ1-1; no DNA is available, so the TRBD1 call from TCRdb remains unchecked. Per germline, CDR1 SQVTM and CDR2 ANQGSEA. The CDR3 spans 14 residues. CDR3 in amino acids: CSAQGGLEVTEAFF. Looking up the rest from reference TRBV29-1 and TRBJ1-1 gives the full variable domain: SAVISQKPSRDICQRGTSLTIQCQVDSQVTMMFWYRQQPGQSLTLIATANQGSEATYESGFVIDKFPISRPNLTFSTLTVSNMSPEDSSIYLCSAQGGLEVTEAFFGQGTRLTVV.

The chain has TRBV28 and TRBJ2-1; checking the TCRdb D call of TRBD2 is not possible without DNA. The germline CDR1 and CDR2 sequences are MDHEN and SYDVKM. There are 15 residues in the CDR3. CDR3 amino acids: CASSLREGLSNEQFF.

The genes are TRBV4-2 and TRBJ2-7; without DNA, the TCRdb call of TRBD1 cannot be checked. CDR3 length: 17 residues. Germline V gives CDR1 LGHNA, CDR2 YNFKEQ. The CDR3 sequence: CASSQDRPPGGPYEQYF.

The gene calls are TRBV7-3 and TRBJ2-1; TCRdb reports TRBD1, a call that lacks DNA to check it against. CDR1 and CDR2 from the germline V gene are SGHTA and FQGTGA. The length of the CDR3 is 14 residues. The CDR3: CASSPMTAYNEQFF.

This sequence joins TRBV20-1 and TRBJ1-2; the D gene TCRdb calls, TRBD1, cannot be checked with no DNA. Germline V gives CDR1 DFQATT, CDR2 SNEGSKA (reference sequence). The CDR3 is 15 amino acids. The CDR3 region is CSASPGTGEFYGYTF.

The rearrangement uses TRBV5-6 and TRBJ1-1. The CDR3 totals 13 residues. Germline values: CDR1 SGHDT, CDR2 YYEEEE. The CDR3 loop is CASSLEGQTEAFF.

The J gene is TRBJ2-7, the V gene TRBV20-1; the D call from TCRdb, TRBD1, cannot be confirmed without DNA. The CDR3 extends over 12 amino acids. The germline V gene has CDR1 DFQATT and CDR2 SNEGSKA (reference sequence). The CDR3 is CSARVTGHEQYF.

The gene calls are TRBV12-3 or TRBV12-4 and TRBJ2-1. The CDR3 sequence is 11 residues long. The CDR3 loop is CASSLGNEQFF.

This clonotype counts as medium-sized (0.01 to 0.1%) by frequency. The chain combines TRBV5-1 with TRBJ2-1; TCRdb proposes TRBD1, but this gene call is untestable without DNA. Germline values: CDR1 SGHRS, CDR2 YFSETQ. The CDR3 extends over 14 amino acids. The CDR3 loop is CASSTGAGTYEQFF.

The J gene is TRBJ1-1, the V gene TRBV28; lacking DNA, the TRBD1 call made by TCRdb goes unchecked. Germline CDR1 and CDR2: MDHEN and SYDVKM. This CDR3 is 15 amino acids long. The CDR3 here is CASSLISGANTEAFF. The whole variable domain, filled in from reference TRBV28 and TRBJ1-1, reads DVKVTQSSRYLVKRTGEKVFLECVQDMDHENMFWYRQDPGLGLRLIYFSYDVKMKEKGDIPEGYSVSREKKERFSLILESASTNQTSMYLCASSLISGANTEAFFGQGTRLTVV.

The rearrangement links TRBV18 to TRBJ2-1; TCRdb lists TRBD1, though no DNA is available to test this call. CDR1 is KGHSH, CDR2 LQKENI, per germline. The CDR3 sequence is 15 residues long. The CDR3 sequence is CASSKGRELANEQFF.

This chain joins TRBV13 and TRBJ2-7; TCRdb designates TRBD1, a call that cannot be tested without DNA. Germline V CDR1 and CDR2: PRHDT, FYEKMQ (reference sequence). The CDR3 totals 12 residues. This chain's CDR3 is CASSIGTGEQYF.

The genes are TRBV24-1 and TRBJ2-3; TCRdb indicates TRBD1, and absent DNA this call remains unverified. Germline values: CDR1 KGHDR, CDR2 SFDVKD. The CDR3 is made up of 18 amino acids. CDR3 protein: CATSDFRGDRGETDTQYF.

The rearrangement uses TRBV7-2 and TRBJ2-5; absent DNA, TCRdb's TRBD2 call cannot be checked. CDR3 length: 14 residues. Germline lookup yields CDR1 SGHTA and CDR2 FQGNSA. CDR3 residues: CASSLSAGQETQYF.

V and J are TRBV18 and TRBJ2-1. Germline V CDR1 and CDR2: KGHSH, LQKENI. This CDR3 contains 15 residues. The CDR3 is CASSPRDSYDNEQFF.

The chain carries TRBV18 and TRBJ2-7; the D gene TCRdb calls, TRBD1, cannot be checked with no DNA. The germline V gene has CDR1 KGHSH and CDR2 LQKENI. CDR3 length: 18 residues. The CDR3 sequence: CASSPPRGTGQGFGEQYF.